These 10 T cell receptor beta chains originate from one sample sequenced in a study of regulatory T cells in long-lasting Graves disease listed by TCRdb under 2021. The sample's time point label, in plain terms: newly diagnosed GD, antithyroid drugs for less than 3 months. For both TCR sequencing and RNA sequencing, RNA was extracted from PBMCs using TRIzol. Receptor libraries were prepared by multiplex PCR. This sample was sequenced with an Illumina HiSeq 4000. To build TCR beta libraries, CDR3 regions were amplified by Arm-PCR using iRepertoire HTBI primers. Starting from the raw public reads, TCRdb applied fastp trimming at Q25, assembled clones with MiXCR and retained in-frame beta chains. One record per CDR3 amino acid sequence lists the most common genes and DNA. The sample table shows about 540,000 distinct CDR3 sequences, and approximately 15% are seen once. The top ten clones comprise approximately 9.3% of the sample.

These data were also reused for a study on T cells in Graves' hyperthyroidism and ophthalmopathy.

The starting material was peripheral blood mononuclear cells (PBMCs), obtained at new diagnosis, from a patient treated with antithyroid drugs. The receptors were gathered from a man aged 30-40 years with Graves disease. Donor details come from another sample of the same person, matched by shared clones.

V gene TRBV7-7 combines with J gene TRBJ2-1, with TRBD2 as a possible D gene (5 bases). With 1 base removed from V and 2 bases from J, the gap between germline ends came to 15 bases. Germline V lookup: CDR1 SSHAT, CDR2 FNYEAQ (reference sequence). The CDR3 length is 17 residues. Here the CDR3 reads CASSLGRTGKAYNEQFF. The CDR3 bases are TGTGCCAGCAGCTTAGGCAGGACGGGGAAAGCCTACAATGAGCAGTTCTTC.

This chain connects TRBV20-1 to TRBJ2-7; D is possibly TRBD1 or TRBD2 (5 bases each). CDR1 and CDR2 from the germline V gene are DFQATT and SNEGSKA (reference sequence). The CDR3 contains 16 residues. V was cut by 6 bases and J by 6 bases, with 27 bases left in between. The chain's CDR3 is CSAQKVFQPGLGEQYF. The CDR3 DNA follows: TGCAGTGCCCAAAAGGTTTTCCAGCCGGGGCTTGGCGAGCAGTACTTC.

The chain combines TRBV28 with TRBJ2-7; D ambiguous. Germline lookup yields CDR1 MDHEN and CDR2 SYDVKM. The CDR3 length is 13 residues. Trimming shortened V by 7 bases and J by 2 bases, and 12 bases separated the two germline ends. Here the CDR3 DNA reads TGTGCCAGCATGACATTACAGACCTACGAGCAGTACTTC. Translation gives CASMTLQTYEQYF.

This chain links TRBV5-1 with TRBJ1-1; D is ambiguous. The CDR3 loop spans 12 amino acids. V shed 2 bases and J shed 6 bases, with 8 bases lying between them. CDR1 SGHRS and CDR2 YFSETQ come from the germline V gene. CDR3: CASSLGLSEAFF. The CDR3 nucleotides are TGCGCCAGCAGCTTAGGGCTTTCTGAAGCTTTCTTT.

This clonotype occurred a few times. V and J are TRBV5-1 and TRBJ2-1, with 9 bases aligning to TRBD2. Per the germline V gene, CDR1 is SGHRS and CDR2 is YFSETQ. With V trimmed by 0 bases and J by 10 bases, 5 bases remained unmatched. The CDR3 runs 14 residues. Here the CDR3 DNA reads TGCGCCAGCAGCTTGGTAGCGGGAGAAGTAGAGCAGTTCTTC. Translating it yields CASSLVAGEVEQFF.

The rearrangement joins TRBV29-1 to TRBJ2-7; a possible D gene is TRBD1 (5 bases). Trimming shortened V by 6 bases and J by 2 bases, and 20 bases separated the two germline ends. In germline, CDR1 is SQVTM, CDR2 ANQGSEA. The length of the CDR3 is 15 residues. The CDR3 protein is CSVSQGAAIAYEQYF. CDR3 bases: TGCAGCGTCTCTCAAGGGGCGGCAATCGCCTACGAGCAGTACTTC.

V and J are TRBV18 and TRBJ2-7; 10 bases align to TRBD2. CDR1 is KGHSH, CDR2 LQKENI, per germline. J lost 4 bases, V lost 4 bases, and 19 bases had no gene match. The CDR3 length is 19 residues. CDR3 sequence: CASSRYGRILAGIFYEQYF. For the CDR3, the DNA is TGTGCCAGCTCACGGTACGGCCGTATACTAGCGGGAATCTTTTACGAGCAGTACTTC. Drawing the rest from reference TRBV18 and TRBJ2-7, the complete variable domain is NAGVMQNPRHLVRRRGQEARLRCSPMKGHSHVYWYRQLPEEGLKFMVYLQKENIIDESGMPKERFSAEFPKEGPSILRIQQVVRGDSAAYFCASSRYGRILAGIFYEQYFGPGTRLTVT.

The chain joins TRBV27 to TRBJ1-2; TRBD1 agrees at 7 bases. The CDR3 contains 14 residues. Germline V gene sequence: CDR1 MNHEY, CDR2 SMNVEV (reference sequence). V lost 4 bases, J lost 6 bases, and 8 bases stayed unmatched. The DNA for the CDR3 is TGTGCCAGCAGTTACGCGACAGGGAAAAATGGCTACACCTTC. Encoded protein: CASSYATGKNGYTF.

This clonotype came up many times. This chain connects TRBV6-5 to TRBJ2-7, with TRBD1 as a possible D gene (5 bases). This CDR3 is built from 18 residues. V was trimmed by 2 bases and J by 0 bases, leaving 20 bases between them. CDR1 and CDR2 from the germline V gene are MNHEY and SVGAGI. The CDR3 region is CASSYRFLGLGASYEQYF. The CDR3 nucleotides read TGTGCCAGCAGTTACCGGTTTTTGGGCTTAGGGGCCTCCTACGAGCAGTACTTC.

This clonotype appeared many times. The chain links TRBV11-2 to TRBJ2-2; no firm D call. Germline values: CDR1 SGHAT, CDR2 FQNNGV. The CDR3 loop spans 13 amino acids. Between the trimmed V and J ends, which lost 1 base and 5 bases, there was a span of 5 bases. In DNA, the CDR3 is TGTGCCAGCAGCTTAGTGGTTACCGGGGAGCTGTTTTTT. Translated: CASSLVVTGELFF.